These 21 T cell receptor beta chains were all obtained from the same sample, sequenced in a study of blood T cell repertoires in COVID-19. Clones were sequenced by immunoSEQ multiplex PCR, and TCRdb holds only the in-frame ones, with some missing. The sample lists about 62,000 clones, about nine tenths occurring once. The specimen was peripheral blood. These receptors all come from a woman aged 80 or over with acute or convalescent COVID-19.

The V and J genes are TRBV5-6 and TRBJ1-6, with 9 bases lining up with TRBD1. Trimming at V came to 2 bases and at J to 7 bases, leaving 4 bases not matched to a gene. CDR1 SGHDT and CDR2 YYEEEE come from the germline V gene. The CDR3 loop spans 15 amino acids. The CDR3, as DNA: TGTGCCAGCAGCTTCTTGGGACAGGGAAATTCACCCCTCCACTTT. It translates to CASSFLGQGNSPLHF. The complete variable domain, with remaining parts taken from reference TRBV5-6 and TRBJ1-6, reads DAGVTQSPTHLIKTRGQQVTLRCSPKSGHDTVSWYQQALGQGPQFIFQYYEEEERQRGNFPDRFSGHQFPNYSSELNVNALLLGDSALYLCASSFLGQGNSPLHFGNGTRLTVT.

This rearrangement joins TRBV18 to TRBJ2-6; D uncertain. The CDR3 runs 12 residues. V was shortened by 0 bases and J by 12 bases, with 6 bases between the two germline ends. Germline values: CDR1 KGHSH, CDR2 LQKENI. CDR3 residues: CASSPPIPVLTF. In DNA, the CDR3 is TGTGCCAGCTCACCACCCATCCCCGTCCTGACTTTC. Full variable domain (outside the CDR3, taken from reference TRBV18 and TRBJ2-6): NAGVMQNPRHLVRRRGQEARLRCSPMKGHSHVYWYRQLPEEGLKFMVYLQKENIIDESGMPKERFSAEFPKEGPSILRIQQVVRGDSAAYFCASSPPIPVLTFGAGSRLTVL.

This clone showed up just once. The V gene is TRBV27, the J gene TRBJ1-1; D possibly corresponds to TRBD1 (5 bases). Germline V lookup: CDR1 MNHEY, CDR2 SMNVEV (reference sequence). Trimming stripped 7 bases from V and 1 base from J, with 19 bases between. This CDR3 is built from 16 residues. CDR3 region: CASTPLFGGANTEAFF. The CDR3 nucleotides are TGTGCCAGCACCCCTCTTTTTGGAGGGGCGAACACTGAAGCTTTCTTT.

CDR3 nucleotide sequence: TGTGCCAGCAGTCCTACAGGGAGTTCACCCCTCCACTTT. Amino acid sequence: CASSPTGSSPLHF. The V and J genes are TRBV6-8 and TRBJ1-6; the D gene is possibly TRBD1 (6 bases). V dropped 5 bases and J dropped 9 bases, with 11 bases sitting between them. Germline assignment: CDR1 MNHGY and CDR2 SAAAGT. The CDR3 totals 13 residues.

The rearrangement uses TRBV7-2 and TRBJ2-5; TRBD2 matches at 8 bases. Trimming cost V 1 base and J 5 bases; bases outside gene matches: 15. The CDR3 contains 18 residues. The germline CDR1 and CDR2 sequences are SGHTA and FQGNSA. This CDR3 reads CASSLVPANSGGRETQYF. The CDR3 DNA follows: TGTGCCAGCAGCTTAGTCCCCGCTAATTCGGGGGGGCGGGAGACCCAGTACTTC.

This chain uses TRBV12-3 or TRBV12-4 with TRBJ2-7; 7 nucleotides align to TRBD1. The CDR3 sequence is 11 residues long. After removal of 6 bases from V and 6 bases from J, the junction contained 2 bases not matched to a gene. The CDR3 nucleotides are TGTGCCAGCAGAGACAGGGTCGAGCAGTACTTC. Its protein is CASRDRVEQYF.

The sample holds a few counts of this clone. This chain connects TRBV7-6 to TRBJ1-1, with 7 bases that match TRBD1. The CDR3 has 17 residues. CDR1 SGHVS and CDR2 FNYEAQ come from the germline V gene. V gave up 1 base and J gave up 4 bases; unmatched junction bases: 12. CDR3: CASSLVTGAVFGTEAFF. CDR3 nucleotides: TGTGCCAGCAGCTTAGTCACAGGGGCTGTCTTTGGCACTGAAGCTTTCTTT.

This clone has only one observation. The chain carries TRBV7-2 and TRBJ1-2; TRBD1 is a possible D gene (6 bases). Germline V gene lookup returns CDR1 SGHTA and CDR2 FQGNSA. Trimming took off 5 bases at V and 0 bases at J, with 19 bases between the two ends. The CDR3 consists of 17 residues. The CDR3 spells CASSQRPGTLANYGYTF. CDR3 sequence (DNA): TGTGCCAGCAGCCAACGTCCCGGGACACTAGCTAACTATGGCTACACCTTC.

The chain is built from TRBV3-1 (or the pseudogene TRBV3-2) and TRBJ2-3; D remains unclear. The V end lost 3 bases, the J end lost 0 bases, and 7 bases lay between the germline ends. Germline values: CDR1 LGHDT, CDR2 YNNKEL (reference sequence). The CDR3 runs 14 residues. CDR3 DNA: TGTGCCAGCAGCCACGCACTTAGCACAGATACGCAGTATTTT. Residues: CASSHALSTDTQYF.

V and J are TRBV5-4 and TRBJ2-3; the D is unclear. The CDR3 length is 15 residues. Deletions cut 3 bases from V and 0 bases from J, with 11 bases between. Germline-derived CDR1 and CDR2 are SGHNT and YYREEE (reference sequence). In DNA, the CDR3 is TGTGCCAGCAGCTCCGGCGGCGTAAGCACAGATACGCAGTATTTT. It encodes CASSSGGVSTDTQYF.

The rearrangement links TRBV20-1 to TRBJ2-4; D is ambiguous. The length of the CDR3 is 15 residues. In germline, CDR1 is DFQATT, CDR2 SNEGSKA (reference sequence). V lost 5 bases to trimming and J lost 0 bases, with 14 bases between them. The CDR3 reads CSAGGGILAKNIQYF. The CDR3 DNA reads as TGCAGTGCTGGTGGCGGAATACTAGCCAAAAACATTCAGTACTTC.

The chain carries TRBV5-1 and TRBJ2-5, with TRBD2 matching 10 bases. The J segment lost 5 bases and the V segment lost 4 bases, leaving 11 bases of the junction unmatched. The germline gives CDR1 SGHRS, CDR2 YFSETQ. The CDR3 loop spans 16 amino acids. The CDR3 spells CASSPRLAGVRETQYF. CDR3 nucleotide sequence: TGCGCCAGCAGCCCCCGTCTAGCGGGAGTCCGGGAGACCCAGTACTTC.

The table lists this clone with a count of one. The chain is built from TRBV2 and TRBJ2-5, with TRBD2 as a possible D gene (6 bases). The CDR3 contains 13 residues. Germline V gene sequence: CDR1 SNHLY, CDR2 FYNNEI. Between the trimmed V and J ends, which lost 8 bases and 3 bases, there was a span of 13 bases. CDR3 nucleotide sequence: TGTGCCAGCTCCGGAGGACTAAAAGAGACCCAGTACTTC. It yields the protein CASSGGLKETQYF.

The chain joins TRBV28 to TRBJ2-4, with 8 nucleotides matching TRBD2. V gave up 4 bases and J gave up 1 base; unmatched junction bases: 15. Germline CDR1 and CDR2: MDHEN and SYDVKM. The CDR3 length is 19 residues. The CDR3 here is CASSWFAGLARQAKNIQYF. The CDR3 DNA sequence: TGTGCCAGCAGTTGGTTTGCCGGACTAGCAAGACAGGCCAAAAACATTCAGTACTTC.

This chain links TRBV9 with TRBJ2-1; D is unclear. CDR1 is SGDLS and CDR2 is YYNGEE in the germline V gene. Between the trimmed V and J ends, which lost 0 bases and 4 bases, there was a span of 5 bases. This CDR3 comprises 13 residues. Here the CDR3 DNA reads TGTGCCAGCAGCGTAGATATATACAATGAGCAGTTCTTC. Protein product: CASSVDIYNEQFF.

The CDR3 bases are TGTGCCAGTAGCTCGGGACAGGGGGTCTACAATGAGCAGTTCTTC. Translated, it gives CASSSGQGVYNEQFF. This chain connects TRBV19 to TRBJ2-1; TRBD1 agrees at 11 bases. With 6 bases clipped from V and 3 bases from J, the junction kept 4 bases outside the gene matches. CDR1 and CDR2 from the germline V gene are LNHDA and SQIVND (reference sequence). The CDR3 runs to 15 residues.

The chain recombines TRBV5-8 with TRBJ1-5, with 7 bases matching TRBD1. J gave up 16 bases and V 1 base, and 8 bases lay outside the gene matches. The CDR3 totals 12 residues. Per the germline V gene, CDR1 is SGHTS and CDR2 is YDEGEE. The DNA of the CDR3 is TGTGCCAGCAGCTTGCGGGACAGCCTTCTACATTTT. Protein: CASSLRDSLLHF.

The sample holds one count of this clone. The V call is TRBV7-7, the J call TRBJ2-5, with a weak D call TRBD2 (6 bases). Germline assignment: CDR1 SSHAT and CDR2 FNYEAQ (reference sequence). This CDR3 region has 15 residues. Trimming took off 1 base at V and 5 bases at J, with 14 bases between the two ends. The CDR3 coding sequence is TGTGCCAGCAGCTTAGAGGCGGGGAGTTGGGAGACCCAGTACTTC. This encodes CASSLEAGSWETQYF.

The chain joins TRBV27 to TRBJ2-3; TRBD1 is a possible D gene (6 bases). Trimming pared 6 bases from V and 1 base from J, leaving 11 bases between. Looked up from germline, CDR1 is MNHEY and CDR2 is SMNVEV (reference sequence). CDR3 size: 14 residues. CDR3 nucleotides: TGTGCCAGCAGCAGCACAGGGCGCACAGATACGCAGTATTTT. It translates to CASSSTGRTDTQYF.

With regard to this clone: The junction shows a germline mismatch at one end, possibly a read error. V gene TRBV4-2 combines with J gene TRBJ2-3; TRBD1 aligns across 8 bases. The CDR3 consists of 15 residues. Germline CDR1 is LGHNA and CDR2 is YNFKEQ. CDR3 loop: CASSKDRGVGDTQYF. CDR3 DNA sequence: TGTGCCAGCAGCAAAGACAGGGGCGTAGGAGATACGCAGTATTTT.

The genes are TRBV19 and TRBJ1-1; no definite D call. The CDR3 runs 16 residues. V shed 3 bases and J shed 1 base, with 15 bases lying between them. Germline lookup yields CDR1 LNHDA and CDR2 SQIVND (reference sequence). The CDR3 protein is CASSISTRRRNTEAFF. CDR3 DNA: TGTGCCAGTAGTATTTCCACCCGACGGAGGAACACTGAAGCTTTCTTT.